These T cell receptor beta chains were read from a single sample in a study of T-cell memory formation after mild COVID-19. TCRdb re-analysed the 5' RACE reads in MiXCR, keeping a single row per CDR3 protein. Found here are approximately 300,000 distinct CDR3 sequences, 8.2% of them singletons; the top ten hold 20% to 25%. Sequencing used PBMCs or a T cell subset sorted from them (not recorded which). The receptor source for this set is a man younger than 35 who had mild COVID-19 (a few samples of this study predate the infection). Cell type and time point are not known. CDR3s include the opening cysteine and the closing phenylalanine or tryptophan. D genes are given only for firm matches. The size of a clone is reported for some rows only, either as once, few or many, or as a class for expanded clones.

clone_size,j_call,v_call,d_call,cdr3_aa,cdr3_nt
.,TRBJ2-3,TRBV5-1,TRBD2,CASSLARRGDATQYF,TGCGCCAGCAGCTTGGCCAGGCGGGGGGATGCGACGCAGTATTTT
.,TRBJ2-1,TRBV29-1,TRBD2,CSGTGTSSYNEQFF,TGCAGCGGCACCGGGACTAGCTCCTACAATGAGCAGTTCTTC
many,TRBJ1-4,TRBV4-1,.,CASRNTGKFEKLFF,TGCGCCAGCAGAAATACAGGGAAGTTTGAAAAACTGTTTTTT
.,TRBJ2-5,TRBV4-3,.,CASSQNRRIWGVLGETQYF,TGCGCCAGCAGCCAGAATCGTCGGATATGGGGCGTATTGGGAGAGACCCAGTACTTC
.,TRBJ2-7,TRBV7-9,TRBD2,CASTLSGGAPYEQYF,TGTGCCAGCACCCTTAGCGGGGGGGCCCCCTACGAGCAGTACTTC
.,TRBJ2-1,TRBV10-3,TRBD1,CASKSGTGDNEQFF,TGTGCCTCTAAATCCGGGACAGGGGACAATGAGCAGTTCTTC
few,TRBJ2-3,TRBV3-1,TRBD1,CASGSDRVVGTDTQYF,TGTGCCAGCGGCTCGGACAGGGTCGTTGGCACAGATACGCAGTATTTT
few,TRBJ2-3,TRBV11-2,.,CATQGRGTQYF,TGTGCCACCCAGGGTCGGGGTACGCAGTATTTT
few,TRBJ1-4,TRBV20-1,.,CSAPRGDEKLFF,TGCAGTGCTCCCCGGGGGGATGAAAAACTGTTTTTT
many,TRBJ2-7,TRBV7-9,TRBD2,CASVAGNSYEQYF,TGTGCCAGCGTAGCGGGGAACTCCTACGAGCAGTACTTC
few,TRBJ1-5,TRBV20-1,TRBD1,CSALRGRDQPQHF,TGCAGTGCTCTCAGGGGGCGCGATCAGCCCCAGCATTTT
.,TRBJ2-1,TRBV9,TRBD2,CASSVTSGGHNEQFF,TGTGCCAGCAGCGTGACTAGCGGGGGCCACAATGAGCAGTTCTTC
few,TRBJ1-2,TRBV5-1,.,CASSLRGMDYGYTF,TGCGCCAGCAGTTTGAGGGGAATGGACTATGGCTACACCTTC
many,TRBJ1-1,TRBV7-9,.,CASSLTGGGTEAFF,TGTGCCAGCAGTCTCACCGGGGGGGGGACTGAAGCTTTCTTT
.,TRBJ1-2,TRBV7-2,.,CASSRTAGALYGYTF,TGTGCCAGCAGTCGCACAGCCGGGGCGCTATATGGCTACACCTTC
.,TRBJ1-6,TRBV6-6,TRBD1,CASSTDRDSSPLHF,TGTGCCAGCAGCACGGACAGGGACAGCTCACCCCTCCACTTT
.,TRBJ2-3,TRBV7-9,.,CASSGGAPTDTQYF,TGTGCCAGCAGTGGAGGGGCCCCCACAGATACGCAGTATTTT
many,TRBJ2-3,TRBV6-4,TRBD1,CASSDGQGADTQYF,TGTGCCAGCAGTGACGGACAGGGGGCAGATACGCAGTATTTT
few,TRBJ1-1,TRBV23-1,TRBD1,CASSQLVTGGGTEAFF,TGCGCCAGCAGTCAATTGGTGACAGGGGGAGGGACTGAAGCTTTCTTT
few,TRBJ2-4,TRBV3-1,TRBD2,CASSQGAGGAKNIQYF,TGTGCCAGCAGCCAAGGAGCGGGGGGGGCCAAAAACATTCAGTACTTC
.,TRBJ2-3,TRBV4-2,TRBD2,CASSPGLAGFDTQYF,TGTGCCAGCAGCCCCGGACTAGCGGGGTTCGATACGCAGTATTTT
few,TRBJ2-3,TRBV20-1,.,CSARGGGLTDTQYF,TGCAGTGCTAGAGGCGGAGGGCTCACAGATACGCAGTATTTT
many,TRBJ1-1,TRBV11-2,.,CASSLDLNQRAFF,TGTGCCAGCAGCTTAGATCTAAACCAACGGGCTTTCTTT
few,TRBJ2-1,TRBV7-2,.,CASSLMPNEQFF,TGTGCCAGCAGCTTAATGCCAAATGAGCAGTTCTTC
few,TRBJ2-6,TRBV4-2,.,CASSQVYRVDSGANVLTF,TGTGCCAGCAGCCAAGTATATAGGGTGGACTCTGGGGCCAACGTCCTGACTTTC
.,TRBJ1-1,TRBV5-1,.,CASSWKGDTEAFF,TGCGCCAGCAGCTGGAAGGGGGACACTGAAGCTTTCTTT
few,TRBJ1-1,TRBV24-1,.,CATSARRGTEAFF,TGTGCCACCAGTGCGAGGAGAGGGACTGAAGCTTTCTTT
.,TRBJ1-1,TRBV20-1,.,CSATSSTGRRAEAFF,TGCAGTGCTACCTCGTCCACAGGGAGAAGGGCTGAAGCTTTCTTT
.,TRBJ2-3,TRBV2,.,CASSDALKSGVTDTQYF,TGTGCCAGCAGTGATGCCCTGAAGTCCGGCGTCACAGATACGCAGTATTTT
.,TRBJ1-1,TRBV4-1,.,CASSQEWGNTEAFF,TGCGCCAGCAGCCAAGAATGGGGGAACACTGAAGCTTTCTTT
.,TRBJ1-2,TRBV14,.,CASSQGGGPSAYGYTF,TGTGCCAGCAGCCAAGGGGGAGGCCCCAGCGCCTATGGCTACACCTTC
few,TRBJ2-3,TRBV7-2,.,CASSRPGWAAYSITQYF,TGTGCCAGCAGCAGACCCGGTTGGGCTGCCTATTCTATTACGCAGTATTTT
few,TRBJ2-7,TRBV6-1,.,CASSSHEQYF,TGTGCCAGCAGTTCACACGAGCAGTACTTC
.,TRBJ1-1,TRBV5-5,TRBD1,CASSPDGQGSMNTEAFF,TGTGCCAGCAGCCCCGATGGACAGGGAAGCATGAACACTGAAGCTTTCTTT
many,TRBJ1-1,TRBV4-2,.,CASSPMGGGETEAFF,TGTGCCAGCAGCCCTATGGGGGGAGGGGAGACTGAAGCTTTCTTT
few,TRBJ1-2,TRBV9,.,CASSVEGEGIYGYTF,TGTGCCAGCAGCGTAGAGGGGGAGGGGATCTATGGCTACACCTTC
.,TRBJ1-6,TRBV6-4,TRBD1,CASRGWDSDRNSPLHF,TGTGCCAGCAGGGGGTGGGACAGCGATCGGAATTCACCCCTCCACTTT
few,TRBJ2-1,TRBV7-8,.,CASSYPGRDNEQFF,TGTGCCAGCAGCTACCCGGGACGAGACAATGAGCAGTTCTTC
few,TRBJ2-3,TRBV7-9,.,CASSGPWGDTQYF,TGTGCCAGCAGCGGCCCCTGGGGGGATACGCAGTATTTT
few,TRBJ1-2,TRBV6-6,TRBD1,CASTGGNYGYTF,TGTGCCAGCACAGGGGGCAACTATGGCTACACCTTC
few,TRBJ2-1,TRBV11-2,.,CASSLVLRVNEQFF,TGTGCCAGCAGCTTAGTGTTGCGGGTGAATGAGCAGTTCTTC
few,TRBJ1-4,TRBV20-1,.,CSARQGPPNEKLFF,TGCAGTGCTAGACAGGGACCTCCTAATGAAAAACTGTTTTTT
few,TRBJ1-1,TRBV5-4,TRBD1,CASSTGGMNTEAFF,TGTGCCAGCAGCACAGGGGGCATGAACACTGAAGCTTTCTTT
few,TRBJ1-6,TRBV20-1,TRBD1,CSARALGTGSSNSPLHF,TGCAGTGCTAGAGCTCTCGGGACAGGGAGTTCCAATTCACCCCTCCACTTT
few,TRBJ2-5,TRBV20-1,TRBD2,CSAGGLTSGAQETQYF,TGCAGTGCTGGGGGGTTAACTAGCGGGGCCCAAGAGACCCAGTACTTC
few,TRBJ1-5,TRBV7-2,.,CASSLARQPQHF,TGTGCCAGCAGCTTAGCCCGGCAGCCCCAGCATTTT
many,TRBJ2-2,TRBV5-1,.,CASSQGQNTGELFF,TGCGCCAGCAGCCAAGGACAGAACACCGGGGAGCTGTTTTTT
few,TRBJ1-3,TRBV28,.,CASSLPGTDGNTIYF,TGTGCCAGCAGCCTCCCTGGGACGGATGGAAACACCATATATTTT
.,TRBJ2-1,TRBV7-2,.,CASSPQASSYNEQFF,TGTGCCAGCAGCCCACAGGCCAGCTCCTACAATGAGCAGTTCTTC
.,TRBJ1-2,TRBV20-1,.,CSAHLGLYGYTF,TGCAGTGCTCACCTCGGGCTTTATGGCTACACCTTC
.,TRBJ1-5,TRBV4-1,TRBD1,CASSQEAGGLNQPQHF,TGCGCCAGCAGCCAAGAGGCAGGGGGCCTAAATCAGCCCCAGCATTTT
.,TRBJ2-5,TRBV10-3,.,CATSESQGGQTQYF,TGTGCCACCAGTGAGTCCCAGGGTGGGCAGACCCAGTACTTC
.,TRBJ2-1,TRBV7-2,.,CASSSIPGTVYYNEQFF,TGTGCCAGCAGCTCCATTCCCGGGACTGTCTACTACAATGAGCAGTTCTTC
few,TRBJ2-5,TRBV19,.,CASSIMYQETQYF,TGTGCCAGTAGTATAATGTACCAAGAGACCCAGTACTTC
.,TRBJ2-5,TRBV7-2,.,CASSFGGLGTQYF,TGTGCCAGCAGCTTCGGGGGGCTGGGGACCCAGTACTTC
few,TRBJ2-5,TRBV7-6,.,CASSLVAGYQETQYF,TGTGCCAGCAGCTTAGTGGCGGGGTACCAAGAGACCCAGTACTTC
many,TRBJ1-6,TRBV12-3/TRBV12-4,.,CASSLRPGLSSPLHF,TGTGCCAGCAGTTTACGGCCGGGATTGAGTTCACCCCTCCACTTT
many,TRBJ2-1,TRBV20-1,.,CSARPEPGDEQFF,TGCAGTGCTAGACCGGAGCCTGGGGATGAGCAGTTCTTC
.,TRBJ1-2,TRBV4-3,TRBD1,CASSQDRGTGYTF,TGCGCCAGCAGCCAAGACAGGGGGACGGGCTACACCTTC
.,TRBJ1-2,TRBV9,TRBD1,CASSSRTGSLSSGYTF,TGTGCCAGCAGCTCCCGGACAGGATCCCTCTCGAGCGGCTACACCTTC